The present entry profiles one TCR beta chain with its context. Its antigen remains unknown. These data are taken from a study of CD8 T cells in ankylosing spondylitis. Broader study findings: According to the report, clones linked to the disease were significantly enriched in matched synovial fluid samples taken from ankylosing spondylitis patients. Apparently characteristic of ankylosing spondylitis blood was a TCR beta motif (about eight highly homologous variants).

TCRdb ran MiXCR on the 5' RACE reads and lists one entry per CDR3 protein. In the table there are about 540,000 distinct CDR3 sequences, approximately 12% of which are singletons. Per germline, CDR1 SGHRS and CDR2 YFSETQ. The V and J ends lost 0 bases and 12 bases respectively, with 11 bases between them. The CDR3 totals 12 residues. This chain connects TRBV5-1 to TRBJ2-3, with D uncertain. The source is a male donor with ankylosing spondylitis. The sequenced sample was blood, either unsorted or a sorted T cell fraction (not recorded which). This CDR3 reads CASSLEEQSQYF. The CDR3 DNA reads as TGCGCCAGCAGCTTGGAGGAACAGAGTCAGTATTTT. Based on the CDR3 plus reference TRBV5-1 and TRBJ2-3, the full variable domain is KAGVTQTPRYLIKTRGQQVTLSCSPISGHRSVSWYQQTPGQGLQFLFEYFSETQRNKGNFPGRFSGRQFSNSRSEMNVSTLELGDSALYLCASSLEEQSQYFGPGTRLTVL.